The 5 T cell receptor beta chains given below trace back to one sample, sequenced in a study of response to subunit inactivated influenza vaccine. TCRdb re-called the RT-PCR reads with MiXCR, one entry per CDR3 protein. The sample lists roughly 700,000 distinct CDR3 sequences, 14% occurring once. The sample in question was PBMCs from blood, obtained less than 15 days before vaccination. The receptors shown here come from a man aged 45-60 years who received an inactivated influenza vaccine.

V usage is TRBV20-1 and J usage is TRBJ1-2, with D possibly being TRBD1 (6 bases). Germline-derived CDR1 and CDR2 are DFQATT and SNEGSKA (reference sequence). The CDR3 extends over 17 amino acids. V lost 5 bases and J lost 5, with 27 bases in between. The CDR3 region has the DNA TGCAGTGCTCAATACCCGGTTGAGTGGACAGATTATTATGGCTACACCTTC. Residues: CSAQYPVEWTDYYGYTF.

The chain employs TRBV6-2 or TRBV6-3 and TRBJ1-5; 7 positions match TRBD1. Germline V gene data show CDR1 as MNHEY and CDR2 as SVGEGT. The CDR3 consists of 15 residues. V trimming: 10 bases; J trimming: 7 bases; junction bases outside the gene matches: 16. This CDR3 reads CAITKTGTVGQPQHF. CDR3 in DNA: TGTGCCATCACAAAAACCGGGACAGTCGGGCAGCCCCAGCATTTT.

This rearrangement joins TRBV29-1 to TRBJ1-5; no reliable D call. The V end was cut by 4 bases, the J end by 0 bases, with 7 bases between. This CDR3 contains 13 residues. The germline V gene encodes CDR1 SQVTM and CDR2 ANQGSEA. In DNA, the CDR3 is TGCAGCGTTGGTCTGGGTAGCAATCAGCCCCAGCATTTT. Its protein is CSVGLGSNQPQHF.

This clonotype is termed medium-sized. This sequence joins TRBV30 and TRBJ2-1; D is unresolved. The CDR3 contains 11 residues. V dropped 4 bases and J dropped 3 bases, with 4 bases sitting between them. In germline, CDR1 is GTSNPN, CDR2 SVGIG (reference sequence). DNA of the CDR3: TGTGCCTGGATTGACTACAATGAGCAGTTCTTC. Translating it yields CAWIDYNEQFF. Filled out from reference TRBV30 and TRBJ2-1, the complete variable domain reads SQTIHQWPATLVQPVGSPLSLECTVEGTSNPNLYWYRQAAGRGLQLLFYSVGIGQISSEVPQNLSASRPQDRQFILSSKKLLLSDSGFYLCAWIDYNEQFFGPGTRLTVL.

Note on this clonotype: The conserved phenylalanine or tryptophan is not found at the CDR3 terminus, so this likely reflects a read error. The CDR3 reads CASSIDLPGLEKSDEQFL. CDR3 sequence (DNA): TGTGCCAGTAGTATCGACCTGCCGGGACTCGAAAAAAGTGATGAGCAGTTCCTC. The V gene is TRBV19, the J gene TRBJ2-1; a possible D gene is TRBD2 (6 bases). The CDR3 totals 18 residues. Looked up from germline, CDR1 is LNHDA and CDR2 is SQIVND (reference sequence). Trimming shortened V by 3 bases and J by 8 bases, and 26 bases separated the two germline ends.